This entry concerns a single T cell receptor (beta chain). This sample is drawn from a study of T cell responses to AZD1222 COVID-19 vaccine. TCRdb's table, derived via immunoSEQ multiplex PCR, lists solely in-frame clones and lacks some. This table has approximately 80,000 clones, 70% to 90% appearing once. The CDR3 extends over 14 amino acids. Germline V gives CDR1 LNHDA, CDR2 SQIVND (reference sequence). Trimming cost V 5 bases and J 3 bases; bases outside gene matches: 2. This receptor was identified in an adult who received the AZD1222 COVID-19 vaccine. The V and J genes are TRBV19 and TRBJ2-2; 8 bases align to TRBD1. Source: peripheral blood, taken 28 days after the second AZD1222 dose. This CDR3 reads CASSPDRDTGELFF. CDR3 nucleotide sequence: TGTGCCAGTAGTCCGGACAGGGACACCGGGGAGCTGTTTTTT. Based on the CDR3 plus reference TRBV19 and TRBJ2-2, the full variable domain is DGGITQSPKYLFRKEGQNVTLSCEQNLNHDAMYWYRQDPGQGLRLIYYSQIVNDFQKGDIAEGYSVSREKKESFPLTVTSAQKNPTAFYLCASSPDRDTGELFFGEGSRLTVL.